This T cell receptor (beta chain) was sequenced in a study of regulatory dendritic cells for organ transplantation. Clones were read by immunoSEQ multiplex PCR, and TCRdb kept only the in-frame ones, dropping some. The repertoire holds 21,000 or so clones, with 74% as singletons. The sample holds one count of this clone. The antigen remains undetermined. Overall study results and limits: Resting memory CD8+ T cells held the most alloreactive clonotypes. Memory CD8+ T cells were the most oligoclonal; naive cells were highly diverse. Memory CD8+ clonal expansion seemed more limited with regulatory than mature dendritic cells.

The CDR3 spans 16 residues. From germline, CDR1 is SGHRS and CDR2 YFSETQ. V was cut by 4 bases and J by 1 base, with 16 bases left in between. Memory T cells were CD45RO+, naive were CD45RA+, sorted by FACS. This TCR derives from a human donor in good health. Sequenced sample: memory CD4+ T cells from blood. As for subset: CD45RO+ memory T cells. V gene TRBV5-1 combines with J gene TRBJ2-3; maybe TRBD2 (6 bases). In DNA form, the CDR3 reads TGCGCCAGCAGCCCAGGGACTCTCGCCCGCACAGATACGCAGTATTTT. It specifies CASSPGTLARTDTQYF. Full variable domain (rest looked up from reference TRBV5-1 and TRBJ2-3): KAGVTQTPRYLIKTRGQQVTLSCSPISGHRSVSWYQQTPGQGLQFLFEYFSETQRNKGNFPGRFSGRQFSNSRSEMNVSTLELGDSALYLCASSPGTLARTDTQYFGPGTRLTVL.